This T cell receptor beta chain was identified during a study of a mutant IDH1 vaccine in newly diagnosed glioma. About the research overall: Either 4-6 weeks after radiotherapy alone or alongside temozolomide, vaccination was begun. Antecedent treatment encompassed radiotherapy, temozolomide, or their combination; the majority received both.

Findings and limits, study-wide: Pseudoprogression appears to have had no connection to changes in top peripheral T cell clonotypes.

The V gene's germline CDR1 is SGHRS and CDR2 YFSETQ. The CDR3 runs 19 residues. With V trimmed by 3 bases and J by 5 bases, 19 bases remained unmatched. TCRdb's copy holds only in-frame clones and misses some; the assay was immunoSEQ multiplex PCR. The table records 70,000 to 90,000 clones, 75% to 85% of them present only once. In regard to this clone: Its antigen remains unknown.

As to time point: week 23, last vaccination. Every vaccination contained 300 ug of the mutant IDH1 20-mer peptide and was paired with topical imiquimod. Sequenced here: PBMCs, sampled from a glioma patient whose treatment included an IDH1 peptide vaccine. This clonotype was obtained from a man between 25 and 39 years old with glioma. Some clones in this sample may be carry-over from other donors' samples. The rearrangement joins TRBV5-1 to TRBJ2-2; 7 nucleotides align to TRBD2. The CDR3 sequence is CASSSPFRLADRGTGELFF. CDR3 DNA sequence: TGCGCCAGCAGCTCGCCCTTTCGTCTAGCGGATCGAGGGACCGGGGAGCTGTTTTTT.